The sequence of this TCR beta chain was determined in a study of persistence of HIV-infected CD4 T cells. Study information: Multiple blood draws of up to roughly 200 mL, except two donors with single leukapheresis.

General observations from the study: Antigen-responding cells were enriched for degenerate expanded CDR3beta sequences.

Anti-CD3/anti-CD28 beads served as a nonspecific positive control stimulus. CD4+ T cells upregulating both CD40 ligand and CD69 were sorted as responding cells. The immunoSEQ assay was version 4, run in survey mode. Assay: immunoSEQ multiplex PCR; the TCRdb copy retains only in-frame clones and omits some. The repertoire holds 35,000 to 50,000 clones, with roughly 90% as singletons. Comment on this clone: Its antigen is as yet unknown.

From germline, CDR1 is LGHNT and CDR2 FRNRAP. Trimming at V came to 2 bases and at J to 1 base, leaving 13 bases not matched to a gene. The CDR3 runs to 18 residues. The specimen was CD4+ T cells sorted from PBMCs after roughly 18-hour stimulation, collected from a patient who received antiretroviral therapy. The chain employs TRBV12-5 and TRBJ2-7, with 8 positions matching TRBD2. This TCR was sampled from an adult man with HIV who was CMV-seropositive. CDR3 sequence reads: CASGLSASGFTSSYEQYF. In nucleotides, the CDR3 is TGTGCTAGTGGTTTGTCGGCTAGCGGGTTTACCTCTTCCTACGAGCAGTACTTC.